The clone carrying this T cell receptor beta chain was picked up a small number of times. This sample was taken from a study of identical twins. Trimming shortened V by 0 bases and J by 7 bases, and 6 bases separated the two germline ends. The CDR3 length is 11 residues. Germline V CDR1 and CDR2: DFQATT, SNEGSKA (reference sequence). In TCRdb, the 5' RACE reads were re-called with MiXCR into one record per CDR3 protein. The table has 500,000 to 600,000 distinct CDR3 sequences, around 20% seen once. In addition, the sample was reused for a study of T cells expressing NK-cell markers.

V and J are TRBV20-1 and TRBJ2-5, with unresolved D. This clonotype originated in a woman aged 18-35 years in good health. Sequences were obtained from CD4+ T cells sorted from blood. The CDR3 protein is CSARELGTQYF. DNA of the CDR3: TGCAGTGCTAGAGAGTTGGGGACCCAGTACTTC.